The 26 T cell receptor beta chains below come from one sample, sequenced in a study of T cells in Graves' hyperthyroidism and ophthalmopathy (dated by TCRdb to between 2018 and 2021). The library was made by multiplex PCR. Instrument on record: Illumina HiSeq 2000. The TCR beta CDR3 regions were amplified from the RNA transcripts. For the first round of RT-PCR on the TCR CDR3, the HTBI primer set was used together with the Qiagen OneStep RT-PCR kit. TCRdb itself trimmed the public reads at Q25 with fastp, ran MiXCR and retained productive beta chains. Identical CDR3 protein sequences are pooled into one entry, listed with their most common genes and DNA. Counted in this sample were 500,000 or so distinct CDR3 sequences; over 15% of them appeared once. The leading ten clones occupy approximately 15% of the sample. Sequenced: blood. Source of these receptors: a woman under 30 with Graves' ophthalmopathy.

This clonotype has a count of ten or more. The V call is TRBV20-1, the J call TRBJ1-1; TRBD1 might be the D (5 bases). The CDR3 has 15 residues. With 1 base removed from V and 3 bases from J, the gap between germline ends came to 15 bases. Per the germline V gene, CDR1 is DFQATT and CDR2 is SNEGSKA (reference sequence). The CDR3 protein is CSARGGTRGDTEAFF. In DNA form, the CDR3 reads TGCAGTGCTAGAGGGGGCACCCGGGGGGACACTGAAGCTTTCTTT.

This clonotype was recorded many times. V is TRBV20-1 and J is TRBJ1-2; unclear D gene. CDR1 is DFQATT, CDR2 SNEGSKA, per germline (reference sequence). V lost 5 bases to trimming and J lost 4 bases, with 17 bases between them. The CDR3 runs 14 residues. This chain's CDR3 is CSALQTEEAYGYTF. In DNA form, the CDR3 reads TGCAGTGCTCTCCAGACGGAAGAAGCCTATGGCTACACCTTC.

A few counts support this clonotype. The genes are TRBV27 and TRBJ1-5, with D maybe TRBD1 (5 bases). The CDR3 consists of 14 residues. Trimming removed 1 base from V and 6 bases from J, with 10 bases in between. Germline lookup yields CDR1 MNHEY and CDR2 SMNVEV (reference sequence). The CDR3 DNA follows: TGTGCCAGCAGTTTATTACAGGTTCGTCAGCCCCAGCATTTT. It translates to CASSLLQVRQPQHF.

This clonotype was seen ten or more times. The chain uses TRBV5-5 and TRBJ2-1; 7 bases are shared with TRBD2. This CDR3 has 16 amino acids. CDR1 and CDR2 (germline): SGHKS, YYEKEE (reference sequence). V was pared by 4 bases and J by 5 bases, with 12 bases of the junction left unmatched. DNA for the CDR3: TGTGCCAGCAGCCTTGCGAGGGAGGGCCCTAACAATGAGCAGTTCTTC. It specifies CASSLAREGPNNEQFF.

This chain uses TRBV20-1 with TRBJ2-5; maybe TRBD2 (5 bases). The CDR3 runs to 11 residues. The germline gives CDR1 DFQATT, CDR2 SNEGSKA (reference sequence). V was pared by 5 bases and J by 5 bases, with 9 bases between. The CDR3 DNA follows: TGCAGTGCTTATAGAGGGGAGACCCAGTACTTC. Translation: CSAYRGETQYF.

V gene TRBV6-2 or TRBV6-3 combines with J gene TRBJ2-3; 10 bases agree with TRBD2. Trimming cost V 6 bases and J 0 bases; bases outside gene matches: 6. CDR3 length: 16 residues. Germline V lookup: CDR1 MNHEY, CDR2 SVGEGT. CDR3 DNA sequence: TGTGCCAGCAGAGCGGCTAGCGGGAGAAGCACAGATACGCAGTATTTT. Encoded protein: CASRAASGRSTDTQYF.

This rearrangement joins TRBV5-1 to TRBJ1-6; a possible D gene is TRBD1 (5 bases). Germline CDR1 SGHRS, CDR2 YFSETQ. This CDR3 region has 17 residues. V shed 4 bases and J shed 0 bases, with 14 bases lying between them. CDR3 loop: CASSPAGESSYNSPLHF. Written as DNA, the CDR3 is TGCGCCAGCAGCCCGGCGGGGGAGAGCTCCTATAATTCACCCCTCCACTTT.

This clonotype has at least ten counts. V gene TRBV27 combines with J gene TRBJ2-3; D gene unclear. Trimming removed 3 bases at V and 1 base at J, with 5 bases between. CDR1 and CDR2 (germline): MNHEY, SMNVEV (reference sequence). CDR3 length: 13 amino acids. The CDR3 sequence: CASSFQGTDTQYF. The CDR3 bases are TGTGCCAGCAGTTTTCAAGGCACAGATACGCAGTATTTT.

Concerning this clonotype itself: A much larger clonotype is one base distant, so this may be a read error. J is TRBJ1-1 and V is TRBV6-1, with 9 bases aligning to TRBD1. Germline CDR1 and CDR2: MNHNS and SASEGT. CDR3 length: 13 amino acids. DNA for the CDR3: TGTGCCGGCAGCCGTACAGGGGGCGGTGAAGCTTTCTTT. As protein: CAGSRTGGGEAFF.

This clonotype was seen at least ten times. The gene calls are TRBV18 and TRBJ2-7; D not resolved. Germline lookup yields CDR1 KGHSH and CDR2 LQKENI. The CDR3 has 15 amino acids. V lost 2 bases to trimming and J lost 3 bases, with 14 bases between them. The CDR3 bases are TGTGCCAGCTCACCAGCAGCAGGTCAGATCTACGAGCAGTACTTC. Translating it yields CASSPAAGQIYEQYF.

In this sample, this clonotype turned up many times. The V call is TRBV10-3, the J call TRBJ2-3; 8 bases match TRBD2. The CDR3 extends over 16 amino acids. Germline V gene data show CDR1 as ENHRY and CDR2 as SYGVKD. The V segment lost 0 bases and the J segment 2 bases; nucleotides outside the gene matches: 4. CDR3 nucleotides: TGTGCCATCAGTGAGTCCCAGCGGGGGCACACAGATACGCAGTATTTT. As protein: CAISESQRGHTDTQYF.

This clonotype was recorded many times. This chain uses TRBV2 with TRBJ1-2, with D possibly TRBD1 on 6 matching bases. Trimming left V 9 bases short and J 8 bases short, with 25 bases between. Germline V CDR1 and CDR2: SNHLY, FYNNEI. The length of the CDR3 is 15 residues. CDR3 protein: CASRQAGYNMVGYTF. CDR3 coding DNA: TGTGCCAGTAGACAGGCGGGTTATAATATGGTGGGCTACACCTTC.

The CDR3 bases are TGTGCCAGCAGCTTAGGGCTAGCGGGAGGATTCGGGGAGCTGTTTTTT. As protein: CASSLGLAGGFGELFF. The chain links TRBV11-2 to TRBJ2-2; 11 bases fit TRBD2. There are 16 residues in the CDR3. CDR1 is SGHAT, CDR2 FQNNGV, per germline. Trimming at V came to 1 base and at J to 7 bases, leaving 5 bases not matched to a gene.

In its sample, this clonotype was seen a few times. A much more abundant neighbour one base away suggests this may be a read error. The rearrangement joins TRBV2 to TRBJ1-1; 8 nucleotides align to TRBD1. Germline-derived CDR1 and CDR2 are SNHLY and FYNNEI. This CDR3 is built from 14 residues. The CDR3: CASSGTGGNTEASF. DNA of the CDR3: TGTGCCAGCAGTGGCACAGGGGGGAACACTGAAGCTTCCTTT.

In this sample, this clonotype turned up a few times. The chain is built from TRBV11-2 and TRBJ1-3; a weak D match, TRBD1 (6 bases). The CDR3 runs 16 residues. V lost 1 base and J 1 base, leaving 11 bases between the germline ends. CDR1 SGHAT and CDR2 FQNNGV come from the germline V gene. The CDR3 DNA follows: TGTGCCAGCAGCTTAGGGGACAAGATTTCTGGAAACACCATATATTTT. Its translation: CASSLGDKISGNTIYF.

This chain links TRBV7-9 with TRBJ1-4; no definite D call. The germline gives CDR1 SEHNR, CDR2 FQNEAQ (reference sequence). V lost 5 bases, J lost 5 bases, and 15 bases lay in between. The CDR3 is made up of 15 amino acids. This CDR3 reads CASSLSLDGNEKLFF. The CDR3 nucleotides read TGTGCCAGCAGCCTAAGTTTGGACGGAAATGAAAAACTGTTTTTT.

The chain employs TRBV6-4 and TRBJ2-7; TRBD2 might be the D (6 bases). Trimming took 0 bases from V and 5 from J, leaving 8 bases between them. The germline V gene has CDR1 MRHNA and CDR2 SNTAGT. The CDR3 has 13 amino acids. This chain's CDR3 is CASSDSERDEQYF. The CDR3 region has the DNA TGTGCCAGCAGTGACTCGGAGCGGGACGAGCAGTACTTC.

The genes are TRBV25-1 and TRBJ2-5, with D perhaps TRBD1 (6 bases). This CDR3 is 16 amino acids long. V was clipped by 0 bases and J by 2 bases, with 13 bases between them. Germline CDR1 MGHDK, CDR2 SYGVNS. DNA of the CDR3: TGTGCCAGCAGTGAATATACTGGACAGAATCAAGAGACCCAGTACTTC. Translation gives CASSEYTGQNQETQYF.

This clonotype was observed many times. The rearrangement uses TRBV11-2 and TRBJ2-1, with D perhaps TRBD1 (6 bases). CDR1 is SGHAT and CDR2 is FQNNGV in the germline V gene. The CDR3 covers 16 residues. The V end was cut by 4 bases, the J end by 7 bases, with 20 bases between. The CDR3 here is CASSSVRGPSTNEQFF. The DNA for the CDR3 is TGTGCCAGCAGCTCAGTCAGGGGACCCTCAACAAATGAGCAGTTCTTC.

The chain employs TRBV19 and TRBJ1-1; D may be TRBD1 (5 bases). The V gene's germline CDR1 is LNHDA and CDR2 SQIVND (reference sequence). The CDR3 runs 14 residues. Trimming took 1 base from V and 0 from J, leaving 6 bases between them. CDR3 nucleotides: TGTGCCAGTAGTATAGTGGGGCTGAACACTGAAGCTTTCTTT. Its protein product is CASSIVGLNTEAFF.

Of note for this clonotype: Given a much more abundant clone one base away, this may be a read error. The rearrangement joins TRBV2 to TRBJ2-1; no clear D. V was shortened by 8 bases and J by 8 bases, with 10 bases between the two germline ends. Germline CDR1 SNHLY, CDR2 FYNNEI. The length of the CDR3 is 11 residues. CDR3 protein: CASGKTHEQFF. Written as DNA, the CDR3 is TGTGCCAGCGGTAAGACGCATGAGCAGTTCTTC.

This clonotype was seen at least ten times. The chain is built from TRBV20-1 and TRBJ1-6; 8 bases match TRBD1. The CDR3 has 16 amino acids. Germline V lookup: CDR1 DFQATT, CDR2 SNEGSKA (reference sequence). The trim removed 7 bases at V and 7 bases at J, leaving 15 bases unmatched. The CDR3 sequence is CSVPAGGGTGNSPLHF. In DNA form, the CDR3 reads TGCAGTGTCCCGGCCGGGGGTGGGACAGGCAATTCACCCCTCCACTTT.

This clonotype was recorded at least ten times. The chain recombines TRBV3-1 with TRBJ2-4; D uncertain. V was clipped by 3 bases and J by 3 bases, with 3 bases between them. The CDR3 is 12 residues long. Germline V CDR1 and CDR2: LGHDT, YNNKEL (reference sequence). CDR3 coding DNA: TGTGCCAGCAGCCATGGCAAAAACATTCAGTACTTC. Translating it yields CASSHGKNIQYF.

The rearrangement joins TRBV19 to TRBJ1-4; TRBD1 might be the D (6 bases). This CDR3 spans 15 amino acids. Germline V lookup: CDR1 LNHDA, CDR2 SQIVND (reference sequence). Trimming stripped 0 bases from V and 6 bases from J, with 11 bases between. CDR3 region: CASSIEGQPYEKLFF. CDR3 in DNA: TGTGCCAGTAGTATAGAAGGACAGCCCTATGAAAAACTGTTTTTT. Using reference TRBV19 and TRBJ1-4 for the parts outside the CDR3, the full variable domain is DGGITQSPKYLFRKEGQNVTLSCEQNLNHDAMYWYRQDPGQGLRLIYYSQIVNDFQKGDIAEGYSVSREKKESFPLTVTSAQKNPTAFYLCASSIEGQPYEKLFFGSGTQLSVL.

This clonotype was found a few times. The chain's CDR3 is CSVEGGTGTNYGYTF. The CDR3 DNA reads TGCAGCGTTGAAGGAGGGACAGGGACTAACTATGGCTACACCTTC. This chain links TRBV29-1 with TRBJ1-2; 9 nucleotides match TRBD1. V lost 1 base, J lost 0 bases, and 3 bases stayed unmatched. Germline assignment: CDR1 SQVTM and CDR2 ANQGSEA. This CDR3 has 15 residues.

This clonotype was found many times. DNA of the CDR3: TGTGCCAGCAGTGAAGACAGCGGGAACAATGAGCAGTTCTTC. Its protein is CASSEDSGNNEQFF. The chain joins TRBV2 to TRBJ2-1; 7 bases match TRBD2. This CDR3 has 14 amino acids. CDR1 is SNHLY, CDR2 FYNNEI, per germline. V lost 1 base, J lost 5 bases, and 2 bases stayed unmatched.